This entry features one T cell receptor (beta chain) sequence. Its specificity is unknown. The data were taken from a study of neoadjuvant anti-PD-1 for oral cavity cancer. Study-wide findings and caveats: Pretreatment Treg/Th17 ratio correlated inversely with post-treatment tumor clonality. Non-responders to neoadjuvant nivolumab had significantly more clonal PBMC T cells than responders.

Sequencing used immunoSEQ multiplex PCR; TCRdb keeps in-frame clones, though not all of them. This sample has 84,000 or so clones, with less than 85% found just once. The CDR3 is 15 amino acids. Germline assignment: CDR1 MNHNS and CDR2 SASEGT. The V end lost 0 bases, the J end lost 4 bases, and 10 bases lay between the germline ends. The sample consisted of PBMCs, taken before nivolumab (anti-PD-1) treatment. The receptor comes from a person aged 40-85 years with oral cavity squamous cell carcinoma. The chain joins TRBV6-1 to TRBJ2-1, with a possible D match to TRBD1 (5 bases). This CDR3 reads CASSEAGEAYNEQFF. The CDR3 nucleotides are TGTGCCAGCAGTGAAGCAGGGGAAGCTTACAATGAGCAGTTCTTC.